The 7 T cell receptor beta chains below all came from one sample that was sequenced in a study of blood T cell repertoires in COVID-19. Sequenced by immunoSEQ multiplex PCR; TCRdb stores in-frame clones only, minus some. The sample has some 300,000 clones; about 91% are singletons. What was sequenced was peripheral blood. The receptors originated from a woman younger than 45 who had recovered from COVID-19.

This clone was recorded many times. The J gene is TRBJ2-7, the V gene TRBV6-1, with 8 positions matching TRBD1. The trim removed 0 bases at V and 2 bases at J, leaving 3 bases unmatched. This CDR3 contains 15 residues. The germline gives CDR1 MNHNS, CDR2 SASEGT. CDR3: CASSEASGGPYEQYF. In DNA, the CDR3 is TGTGCCAGCAGTGAAGCGTCAGGGGGCCCCTACGAGCAGTACTTC.

The chain carries TRBV3-1 (or the pseudogene TRBV3-2) and TRBJ1-2, with D hard to call. The CDR3 has 14 amino acids. V was clipped by 3 bases and J by 1 base, with 9 bases between them. Germline CDR1 reads LGHDT; CDR2 reads YNNKEL (reference sequence). The CDR3 DNA reads TGTGCCAGCAGCCATCTGGCCAGTAACTATGGCTACACCTTC. Translated: CASSHLASNYGYTF.

V usage is TRBV6-2 or TRBV6-3 and J usage is TRBJ2-1; 8 bases match TRBD2. Germline V gene sequence: CDR1 MNHEY, CDR2 SVGEGT. The CDR3 has 16 amino acids. J lost 4 bases, V lost 2 bases, and 7 bases had no gene match. CDR3: CASSYVTGGLYNEQFF. CDR3 DNA sequence: TGTGCCAGCAGTTACGTGACGGGGGGGCTTTACAATGAGCAGTTCTTC.

The CDR3, as DNA: TGTGCCAGCAGCACGGACAGGAACACTGAAGCTTTCTTT. Protein sequence: CASSTDRNTEAFF. The rearrangement links TRBV27 to TRBJ1-1; TRBD1 might be the D (6 bases). V lost 6 bases and J 1 base, leaving 9 bases between the germline ends. The CDR3 extends over 13 amino acids. The germline gives CDR1 MNHEY, CDR2 SMNVEV (reference sequence).

The chain couples TRBV19 to TRBJ1-6; no clear D gene. The V end was cut by 9 bases, the J end by 8 bases, with 17 bases between. This CDR3 contains 14 residues. Germline CDR1 LNHDA, CDR2 SQIVND (reference sequence). The CDR3 reads CASRGPIPDSPLHF. The CDR3 DNA follows: TGTGCCAGCCGCGGGCCTATTCCCGATTCACCCCTCCACTTT.

The V and J genes are TRBV7-6 and TRBJ1-4; 9 nucleotides align to TRBD1. The V gene's germline CDR1 is SGHVS and CDR2 FNYEAQ. This CDR3 region has 15 residues. Trimming removed 1 base from V and 6 bases from J; junction bases left unmatched: 3. The DNA for the CDR3 is TGTGCCAGCAGCTTAGGGACAGGGGTTGATGAAAAACTGTTTTTT. This gives the protein CASSLGTGVDEKLFF.

The J gene is TRBJ2-2, the V gene TRBV14; maybe TRBD1 (6 bases). Germline CDR1 and CDR2: SGHDN and FVKESK. The germline V and J ends were trimmed by 2 bases and 9 bases, with 16 bases remaining between them. The CDR3 length is 15 residues. CDR3 sequence (DNA): TGTGCCAGCAGCCAAAGGACAGAGGGAGACCGGGAGCTGTTTTTT. Protein sequence: CASSQRTEGDRELFF.